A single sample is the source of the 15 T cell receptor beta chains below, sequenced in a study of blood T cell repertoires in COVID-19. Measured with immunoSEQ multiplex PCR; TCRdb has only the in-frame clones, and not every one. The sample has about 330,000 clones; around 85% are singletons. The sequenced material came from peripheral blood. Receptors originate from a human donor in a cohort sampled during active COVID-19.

The CDR3 protein is CASSRITGTGSGNTIYF. CDR3 sequence (DNA): TGTGCCAGCAGCCGGATTACCGGGACAGGGTCTGGAAACACCATATATTTT. The gene calls are TRBV7-9 and TRBJ1-3; TRBD1 aligns across 9 bases. J was trimmed by 1 base and V by 5 bases; bases with no gene match: 9. Germline CDR1 and CDR2: SEHNR and FQNEAQ (reference sequence). The CDR3 is made up of 17 amino acids.

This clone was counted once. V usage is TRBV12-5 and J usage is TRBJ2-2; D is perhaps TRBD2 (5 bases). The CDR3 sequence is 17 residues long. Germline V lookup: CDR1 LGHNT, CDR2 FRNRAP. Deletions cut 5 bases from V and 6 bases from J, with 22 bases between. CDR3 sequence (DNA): TGTGCTAGTGGTCCCCACTGGGCGGGCCCGGCTCCCGGGGAGCTGTTTTTT. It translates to CASGPHWAGPAPGELFF.

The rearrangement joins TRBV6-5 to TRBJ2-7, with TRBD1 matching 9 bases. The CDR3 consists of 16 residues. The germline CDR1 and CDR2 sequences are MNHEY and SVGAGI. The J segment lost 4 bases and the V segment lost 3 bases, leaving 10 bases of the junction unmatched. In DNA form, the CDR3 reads TGTGCCAGCAGTTATGTACCGGGACAGGGTTATTACGAGCAGTACTTC. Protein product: CASSYVPGQGYYEQYF.

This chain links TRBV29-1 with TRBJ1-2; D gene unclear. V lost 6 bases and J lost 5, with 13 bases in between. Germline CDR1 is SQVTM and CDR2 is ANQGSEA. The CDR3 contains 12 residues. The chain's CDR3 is CSVSDFSYGYTF. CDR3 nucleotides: TGCAGCGTCTCGGACTTTTCGTATGGCTACACCTTC. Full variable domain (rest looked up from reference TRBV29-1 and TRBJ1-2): SAVISQKPSRDICQRGTSLTIQCQVDSQVTMMFWYRQQPGQSLTLIATANQGSEATYESGFVIDKFPISRPNLTFSTLTVSNMSPEDSSIYLCSVSDFSYGYTFGSGTRLTVV.

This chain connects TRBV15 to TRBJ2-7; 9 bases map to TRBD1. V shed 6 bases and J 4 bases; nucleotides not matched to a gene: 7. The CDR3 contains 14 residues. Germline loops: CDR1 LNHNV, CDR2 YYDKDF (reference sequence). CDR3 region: CATSYRTGVYEQYF. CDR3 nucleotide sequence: TGTGCCACCAGTTATAGGACAGGGGTGTACGAGCAGTACTTC.

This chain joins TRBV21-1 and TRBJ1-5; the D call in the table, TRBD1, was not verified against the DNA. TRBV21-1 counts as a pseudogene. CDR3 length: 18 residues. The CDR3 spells CASSTGTVFLYSNQPQHF. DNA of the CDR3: TGTGCCAGCAGCACTGGGACAGTCTTTCTATATAGCAATCAGCCCCAGCATTTT.

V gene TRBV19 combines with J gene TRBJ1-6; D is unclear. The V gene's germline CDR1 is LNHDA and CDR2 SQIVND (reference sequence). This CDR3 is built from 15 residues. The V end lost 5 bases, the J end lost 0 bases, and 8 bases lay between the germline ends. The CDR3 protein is CASSVGSSYNSPLHF. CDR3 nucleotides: TGTGCCAGTAGTGTGGGGAGCTCCTATAATTCACCCCTCCACTTT.

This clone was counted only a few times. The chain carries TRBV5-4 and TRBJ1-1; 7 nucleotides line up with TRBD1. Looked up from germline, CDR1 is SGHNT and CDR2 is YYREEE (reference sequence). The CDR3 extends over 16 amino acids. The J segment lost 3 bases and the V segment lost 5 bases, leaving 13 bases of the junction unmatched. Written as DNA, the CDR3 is TGTGCCAGCAGTTCGACAGGGTCTGACCGGGACACTGAAGCTTTCTTT. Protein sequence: CASSSTGSDRDTEAFF.

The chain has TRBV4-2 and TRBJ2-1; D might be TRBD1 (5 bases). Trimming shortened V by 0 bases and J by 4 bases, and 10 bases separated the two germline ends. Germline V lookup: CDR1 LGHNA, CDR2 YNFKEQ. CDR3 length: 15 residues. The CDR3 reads CASSQEGVPYNEQFF. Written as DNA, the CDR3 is TGTGCCAGCAGCCAAGAAGGGGTTCCTTACAATGAGCAGTTCTTC.

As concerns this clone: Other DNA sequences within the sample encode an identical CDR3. CDR3 DNA sequence: TGTGCCAGCAGTTTACTCGGGCAGCCCCAGCATTTT. This encodes CASSLLGQPQHF. The chain is built from TRBV27 and TRBJ1-5; D ambiguous. V was pared by 2 bases and J by 7 bases, with 6 bases between. The CDR3 consists of 12 residues. Germline CDR1 MNHEY, CDR2 SMNVEV (reference sequence).

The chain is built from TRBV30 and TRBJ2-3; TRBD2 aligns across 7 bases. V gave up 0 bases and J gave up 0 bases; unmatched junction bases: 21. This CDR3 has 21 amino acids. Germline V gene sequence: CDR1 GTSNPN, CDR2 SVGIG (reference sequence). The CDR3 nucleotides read TGTGCCTGGAGTGTAGAGTTTGTCTTGGCGGGGGACCCAAAAAGCACAGATACGCAGTATTTT. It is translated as CAWSVEFVLAGDPKSTDTQYF.

CDR3 DNA sequence: TGTGCCAGCAGCCGATCCGGATACGGCGGTGAAAAACTGTTTTTT. This codes for CASSRSGYGGEKLFF. This sequence joins TRBV7-9 and TRBJ1-4, with unresolved D. CDR1 is SEHNR and CDR2 is FQNEAQ in the germline V gene (reference sequence). There are 15 residues in the CDR3. Trimming removed 5 bases at V and 7 bases at J, with 17 bases between.

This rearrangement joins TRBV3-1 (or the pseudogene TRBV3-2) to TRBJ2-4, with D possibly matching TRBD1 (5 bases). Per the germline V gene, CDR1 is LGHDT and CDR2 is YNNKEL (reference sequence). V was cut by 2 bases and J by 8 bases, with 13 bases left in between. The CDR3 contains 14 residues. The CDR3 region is CASSQSDRLDIQYF. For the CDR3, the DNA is TGTGCCAGCAGCCAATCTGACAGACTCGACATTCAGTACTTC.

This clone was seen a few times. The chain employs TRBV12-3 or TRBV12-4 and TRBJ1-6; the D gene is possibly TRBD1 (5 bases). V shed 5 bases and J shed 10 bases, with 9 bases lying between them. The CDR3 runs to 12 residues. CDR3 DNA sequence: TGTGCCAGCAGTACCGGGGGATCACCCCTCCACTTT. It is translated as CASSTGGSPLHF.

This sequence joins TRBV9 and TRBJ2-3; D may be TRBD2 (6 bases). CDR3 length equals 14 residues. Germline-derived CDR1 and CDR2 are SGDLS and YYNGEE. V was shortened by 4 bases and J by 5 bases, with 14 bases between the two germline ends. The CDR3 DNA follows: TGTGCCAGCAGCTTCCGGGACTTAAAAGATACGCAGTATTTT. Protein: CASSFRDLKDTQYF.